This entry describes one TCR beta chain. Its antigen is currently unknown. Some clones are missing from TCRdb's copy, which holds only in-frame ones; the method was immunoSEQ multiplex PCR. The sample consists of 20,000 to 25,000 clones, approximately 88% of them appearing once. This sample was included in a study of T cells in localized non-small cell lung cancer. Study observations and caveats: Peak T cell clonality was found in uninvolved adjacent lung, exceeding tumor. Increased T cell density in blood showed an association with longer overall survival.

Germline V gene data show CDR1 as DFQATT and CDR2 as SNEGSKA (reference sequence). The CDR3 has 11 residues. V lost 6 bases to trimming and J lost 13 bases; unmatched junction nucleotides: 9. The J gene is TRBJ2-1, the V gene TRBV20-1; 7 nucleotides match TRBD1. The TCR sequence derives from a woman aged 40-75 years with stage III lung adenocarcinoma. This specimen was peripheral blood mononuclear cells, taken before any cancer treatment. The CDR3 nucleotides are TGCAGTGCCCCCATTTCAGGGGGTCAGTTCTTC. Encoded protein: CSAPISGGQFF.